Presented here are 11 T cell receptor beta chains from one specimen sequenced in a study of shared clonotypes between healthy human individuals. Using immunoSEQ multiplex PCR, the repertoire was profiled, and TCRdb retains in-frame clones only, with some absent. The sample consists of roughly 2 million clones, roughly 94% of them appearing once. Input material: naive CD4+ T cells sorted from blood. Subset of the sample: CD45RA+ positively selected. These receptors came from a young man in good health.

This clone was seen once. The CDR3 spells CAWSVIGFWSGNTIYF. CDR3 DNA: TGTGCCTGGAGTGTTATTGGGTTTTGGAGTGGAAACACCATATATTTT. This rearrangement joins TRBV30 to TRBJ1-3; D is uncertain. V gave up 0 bases and J gave up 3 bases, with 15 bases separating them. The CDR3 is 16 amino acids. Germline V gene data show CDR1 as GTSNPN and CDR2 as SVGIG (reference sequence). Combining the CDR3 with reference TRBV30 and TRBJ1-3 gives the whole variable domain SQTIHQWPATLVQPVGSPLSLECTVEGTSNPNLYWYRQAAGRGLQLLFYSVGIGQISSEVPQNLSASRPQDRQFILSSKKLLLSDSGFYLCAWSVIGFWSGNTIYFGEGSWLTVV.

The chain carries TRBV27 and TRBJ1-2; 8 bases line up with TRBD1. The CDR3 is made up of 13 amino acids. Germline V gene sequence: CDR1 MNHEY, CDR2 SMNVEV (reference sequence). V gave up 2 bases and J gave up 7 bases; unmatched junction bases: 3. As DNA, the CDR3 is TGTGCCAGCAGTTTAGGACAGGGCTTTGGCTACACCTTC. Translating it yields CASSLGQGFGYTF.

This chain links TRBV11-2 with TRBJ2-4; possible D gene TRBD1, 5 bases. Trimming stripped 5 bases from V and 0 bases from J, with 11 bases between. The length of the CDR3 is 15 residues. Germline V gene sequence: CDR1 SGHAT, CDR2 FQNNGV. This CDR3 is CASSPAGLAKNIQYF. The CDR3 DNA is TGTGCCAGCAGCCCAGCAGGGTTAGCCAAAAACATTCAGTACTTC.

This chain links TRBV5-1 with TRBJ2-5; TRBD2 agrees at 11 bases. The J segment lost 4 bases and the V segment lost 2 bases, leaving 4 bases of the junction unmatched. From germline, CDR1 is SGHRS and CDR2 YFSETQ. The CDR3 covers 15 residues. As DNA, the CDR3 is TGCGCCAGCAGCTTTAGCGGGGGGGCAGCAGAGACCCAGTACTTC. Translated, it gives CASSFSGGAAETQYF.

This clone was seen once. A junction end diverges from the germline sequence, so it may reflect a read error. V and J are TRBV6-6 and TRBJ2-7; D tentatively reads TRBD1 or TRBD2 (7 bases each). Germline CDR1 reads MNHNY; CDR2 reads SVGAGI (reference sequence). CDR3 size: 11 residues. The CDR3, as DNA: TGTGCCAGCAGTACGGGAGGACAGGAGGACTTC. It codes for CASSTGGQEDF.

The chain has TRBV7-2 and TRBJ2-3; 14 positions agree with TRBD2. This CDR3 region has 17 residues. V lost 2 bases and J lost 3; bases outside the gene matches: 4. CDR1 and CDR2 from the germline V gene are SGHTA and FQGNSA. CDR3 sequence reads: CASSLFGLAGGTDTQYF. CDR3 bases: TGTGCCAGCAGCTTATTTGGACTAGCGGGGGGAACAGATACGCAGTATTTT.

The chain has TRBV7-9 and TRBJ1-3; no firm D call. CDR1 SEHNR and CDR2 FQNEAQ come from the germline V gene (reference sequence). CDR3 length: 13 residues. V gave up 2 bases and J gave up 3 bases, with 5 bases separating them. The CDR3 reads CASSLPHGNTIYF. In nucleotides, the CDR3 is TGTGCCAGCAGCTTACCGCATGGAAACACCATATATTTT.

The rearrangement uses TRBV5-1 and TRBJ2-7, with no clear D. Germline V gene sequence: CDR1 SGHRS, CDR2 YFSETQ. The V and J ends lost 0 bases and 7 bases respectively, with 14 bases between them. There are 14 residues in the CDR3. CDR3 sequence reads: CASSLGGVWEEQYF. Here the CDR3 DNA reads TGCGCCAGCAGCTTGGGTGGTGTCTGGGAAGAGCAGTACTTC.

The CDR3 here is CASSEAGTTQYF. CDR3 DNA sequence: TGTGCCAGCAGTGAGGCCGGGACTACGCAGTATTTT. The V gene is TRBV6-1, the J gene TRBJ2-3; TRBD1 or TRBD2 may be the D gene (5 bases each). Germline CDR1 and CDR2: MNHNS and SASEGT. The CDR3 is made up of 12 amino acids. V shed 3 bases and J shed 8 bases, with 9 bases lying between them.

The V gene is TRBV18, the J gene TRBJ2-6; D unresolved. Germline V lookup: CDR1 KGHSH, CDR2 LQKENI. V was cut by 3 bases and J by 4 bases, with 13 bases left in between. The CDR3 is made up of 16 amino acids. CDR3: CASSPGLVPGANVLTF. DNA of the CDR3: TGTGCCAGCTCACCGGGGTTGGTCCCCGGGGCCAACGTCCTGACTTTC.

This chain uses TRBV5-8 with TRBJ2-2; 8 nucleotides align to TRBD1. The V segment lost 4 bases and the J segment 6 bases; nucleotides outside the gene matches: 8. In germline, CDR1 is SGHTS, CDR2 YDEGEE. The CDR3 consists of 15 residues. In DNA, the CDR3 is TGTGCCAGCAGCCGGACAGGGATCGGGTCCGGGGAGCTGTTTTTT. Translated: CASSRTGIGSGELFF.